The 13 T cell receptor beta chains below all came from one sample that was sequenced in a study of cytomegalovirus exposure and HLA in healthy donors listed by TCRdb under 2017. To prepare the library, the immunoSEQ multiplex PCR assay was applied. Entries here come from immuneACCESS through TCRdb and include only in-frame sequences with V and J called. Some clones fail to appear in such tables; in the studies checked, an unresolved V gene covers under half of the shortfall, and the cause of the remainder is unknown. This sample gives around 150,000 clones in total; around four fifths of them show up just once. The ten biggest clones cover around 2.4% of the sample. The sequenced material came from PBMCs. Source of these receptors: a man between 25 and 39 years old in good health and CMV-seropositive.

The genes are TRBV6-6 and TRBJ2-2; tentative D call: TRBD1 (6 bases). The CDR3 sequence is 13 residues long. The V and J ends lost 4 bases and 6 bases respectively, with 9 bases between them. CDR1 is MNHNY and CDR2 is SVGAGI in the germline V gene (reference sequence). The CDR3: CASSLTGSGELFF. The CDR3 DNA reads TGTGCCAGCAGTTTAACAGGGTCCGGGGAGCTGTTTTTT.

CDR3 in amino acids: CASRMGSGVGIYEQYF. In nucleotides, the CDR3 is TGTGCCAGCCGAATGGGGAGCGGGGTAGGGATCTACGAGCAGTACTTC. The genes are TRBV2 and TRBJ2-7; 7 bases agree with TRBD2. Per germline, CDR1 SNHLY and CDR2 FYNNEI. J was trimmed by 3 bases and V by 8 bases; bases with no gene match: 16. This CDR3 spans 16 amino acids. Filled out from reference TRBV2 and TRBJ2-7, the complete variable domain reads EPEVTQTPSHQVTQMGQEVILRCVPISNHLYFYWYRQILGQKVEFLVSFYNNEISEKSEIFDDQFSVERPDGSNFTLKIRSTKLEDSAMYFCASRMGSGVGIYEQYFGPGTRLTVT.

This chain connects TRBV7-8 to TRBJ2-1, with no clear D. The CDR3 consists of 16 residues. CDR1 is SGHVS and CDR2 is FQNEAQ in the germline V gene. The V and J ends lost 5 bases and 5 bases respectively, with 19 bases between them. CDR3 DNA: TGTGCCAGCAGCCCGTCAATGCTAGAGTGGGACAATGAGCAGTTCTTC. It codes for CASSPSMLEWDNEQFF.

This sequence joins TRBV15 and TRBJ1-5; unclear D gene. The germline V and J ends were trimmed by 5 bases and 4 bases, with 6 bases remaining between them. This CDR3 contains 12 residues. Germline CDR1 and CDR2: LNHNV and YYDKDF (reference sequence). CDR3 protein: CATSPSNQPQHF. The CDR3 nucleotides are TGTGCCACCAGCCCGTCGAATCAGCCCCAGCATTTT.

The V call is TRBV6-5, the J call TRBJ1-5; weak D call: TRBD1 (5 bases). Trimming stripped 2 bases from V and 6 bases from J, with 17 bases between. The CDR3 spans 16 residues. Germline values: CDR1 MNHEY, CDR2 SVGAGI. The CDR3 coding sequence is TGTGCCAGCAGTTACACGAGTCCCAGGGTAGGTCAGCCCCAGCATTTT. It codes for CASSYTSPRVGQPQHF.

This rearrangement joins TRBV30 to TRBJ1-2; D is unclear. Trimming took off 3 bases at V and 3 bases at J, with 5 bases between the two ends. This CDR3 has 11 amino acids. In germline, CDR1 is GTSNPN, CDR2 SVGIG (reference sequence). The CDR3 region is CAWSQYYGYTF. The CDR3, as DNA: TGTGCCTGGAGCCAGTACTATGGCTACACCTTC.

CDR3 DNA sequence: TGTGCCAGCACCTCAAAGTTACGGTCGTACGAGCAGTACTTC. Amino acid sequence: CASTSKLRSYEQYF. The chain recombines TRBV27 with TRBJ2-7; D uncertain. With 7 bases removed from V and 4 bases from J, the gap between germline ends came to 17 bases. The germline gives CDR1 MNHEY, CDR2 SMNVEV (reference sequence). This CDR3 contains 14 residues.

This rearrangement joins TRBV6-1 to TRBJ1-2; D gene uncertain. V lost 4 bases and J 2 bases, leaving 14 bases between the germline ends. Germline CDR1 reads MNHNS; CDR2 reads SASEGT. This CDR3 has 15 residues. The CDR3 DNA reads TGTGCCAGCAGTGTTCGGGGAGTGGGGAACTATGGCTACACCTTC. Translating it yields CASSVRGVGNYGYTF.

The chain carries TRBV5-4 and TRBJ1-4; D unresolved. Trimming stripped 2 bases from V and 8 bases from J, with 7 bases between. CDR1 SGHNT and CDR2 YYREEE come from the germline V gene (reference sequence). The CDR3 contains 12 residues. The CDR3 protein is CASSFGGEKLFF. In DNA form, the CDR3 reads TGTGCCAGCAGCTTCGGAGGGGAAAAACTGTTTTTT.

The V and J genes are TRBV7-3 and TRBJ2-4; 10 nucleotides match TRBD1. CDR3 size: 14 residues. With V trimmed by 5 bases and J by 9 bases, 7 bases remained unmatched. Germline V gives CDR1 SGHTA, CDR2 FQGTGA. CDR3 loop: CASSVGTGAGIQYF. The CDR3 DNA sequence: TGTGCCAGCAGCGTAGGGACAGGGGCGGGCATTCAGTACTTC.

This chain connects TRBV7-3 to TRBJ2-2; 7 positions match TRBD1. V dropped 5 bases and J dropped 4; count of bases not matched to a gene: 7. This CDR3 comprises 15 residues. From germline, CDR1 is SGHTA and CDR2 FQGTGA. This CDR3 reads CASSATGVGTGELFF. CDR3 sequence (DNA): TGTGCCAGCAGCGCCACAGGGGTGGGCACCGGGGAGCTGTTTTTT.

The rearrangement links TRBV7-6 to TRBJ2-3, with D possibly matching TRBD1 (6 bases). The CDR3 length is 14 residues. Germline-derived CDR1 and CDR2 are SGHVS and FNYEAQ. The V and J ends lost 6 bases and 0 bases respectively, with 10 bases between them. CDR3 in amino acids: CASSRTVSTDTQYF. The CDR3 coding sequence is TGTGCCAGCAGTCGGACAGTTAGCACAGATACGCAGTATTTT.

This clone was recorded once. CDR3 loop: CASSPPHPPGEQFF. The CDR3 nucleotides are TGTGCCAGCAGTCCACCACACCCCCCGGGAGAGCAGTTCTTC. The chain joins TRBV6-5 to TRBJ2-1, with D maybe TRBD2 (5 bases). Between the trimmed V and J ends, which lost 5 bases and 10 bases, there was a span of 18 bases. CDR1 is MNHEY, CDR2 SVGAGI, per germline. The CDR3 is 14 residues long.